The 32 T cell receptor beta chains below all came from one sample that was sequenced in a study of CD8+CD57+ T cells in acquired aplastic anemia. Genomic DNA provided the template from which TCR beta VDJ and CDR3 profiles were obtained. TCRdb itself ran the reads through MiXCR, one entry per CDR3 protein. The sample carries 130,000 or so distinct CDR3 sequences, around 41% recorded once. The sequenced material came from sorted CD4+, CD8+, or CD8+CD57+ T cells (not recorded which) from PBMCs. The source of these receptors is a human donor in good health, serving as a control.

This clonotype was detected ten times or more. The gene calls are TRBV6-1 and TRBJ2-7; perhaps TRBD2 as D (7 bases). CDR3 length: 16 amino acids. CDR1 is MNHNS, CDR2 SASEGT, per germline. V was cut by 6 bases and J by 0 bases, with 18 bases left in between. CDR3 sequence: CASRRGGDWSSYEQYF. In DNA, the CDR3 is TGTGCCAGCAGAAGGGGGGGCGACTGGAGCTCCTACGAGCAGTACTTC.

This clonotype was picked up many times. J is TRBJ2-3 and V is TRBV30; D gene ambiguous. Germline V CDR1 and CDR2: GTSNPN, SVGIG (reference sequence). CDR3 length: 14 residues. V lost 3 bases, J lost 2 bases, and 12 bases lay in between. The CDR3 DNA is TGTGCCTGGAGGAAGGCTCTCCCCACAGATACGCAGTATTTT. It is translated as CAWRKALPTDTQYF.

Comment on this clonotype: At one end, the junction sequence differs from germline, possibly due to a read error. V usage is TRBV15 and J usage is TRBJ2-3, with D unclear. This CDR3 has 13 amino acids. Germline V gene data show CDR1 as LNHNV and CDR2 as YYDKDF (reference sequence). In nucleotides, the CDR3 is TGTGCCATCAGCAGCATACAGACAGATACGCAGTATTTT. Translated: CAISSIQTDTQYF.

This clonotype was picked up many times. The chain employs TRBV12-3 or TRBV12-4 and TRBJ2-3, with D possibly being TRBD2 (6 bases). The V gene lost 1 base and the J gene lost 2 bases, with 13 bases spanning the gap. CDR3 size: 16 residues. The CDR3 protein is CASSLDIGGSTDTQYF. CDR3 nucleotides: TGTGCCAGCAGTTTAGATATCGGGGGTTCCACAGATACGCAGTATTTT.

The J gene is TRBJ1-5, the V gene TRBV28; no reliable D call. V was trimmed by 7 bases and J by 0 bases, leaving 10 bases between them. Germline V lookup: CDR1 MDHEN, CDR2 SYDVKM. CDR3 length: 14 amino acids. This CDR3 is CASMWQISNQPQHF. DNA for the CDR3: TGTGCCAGCATGTGGCAGATTAGCAATCAGCCCCAGCATTTT.

V is TRBV29-1 and J is TRBJ2-7, with 10 bases aligning to TRBD2. V dropped 4 bases and J dropped 6; count of bases not matched to a gene: 9. CDR1 and CDR2 from the germline V gene are SQVTM and ANQGSEA. The length of the CDR3 is 14 residues. The CDR3 nucleotides are TGCAGCGTTGCCGACAGCGGGGGGGCCTTCGAGCAGTACTTC. It translates to CSVADSGGAFEQYF.

The chain carries TRBV30 and TRBJ1-2; TRBD1 matches at 7 bases. Trimming removed 0 bases from V and 4 bases from J; junction bases left unmatched: 5. CDR1 and CDR2 (germline): GTSNPN, SVGIG (reference sequence). The CDR3 extends over 14 amino acids. The CDR3 sequence: CAWSVEGASYGYTF. The CDR3, as DNA: TGTGCCTGGAGTGTAGAGGGGGCAAGCTATGGCTACACCTTC.

This clonotype was seen repeatedly, ten times or more. The CDR3 sequence is CAITQGASRGNTIYF. The CDR3 DNA is TGTGCCATTACCCAGGGGGCCTCTCGGGGAAACACCATATATTTT. This chain uses TRBV10-3 with TRBJ1-3; 8 nucleotides align to TRBD1. Unmatched junction bases numbered 11, after V lost 9 bases and J lost 4 bases. Germline V lookup: CDR1 ENHRY, CDR2 SYGVKD. The CDR3 covers 15 residues.

Worth noting for this clonotype: One end of the junction varies from germline; a read error may be responsible. J is TRBJ2-7 and V is TRBV24-1; 9 positions agree with TRBD2. Germline values: CDR1 KGHDR, CDR2 SFDVKD. The CDR3 is 16 amino acids. DNA for the CDR3: TGTGCCACCAGTGATTCCGTTAGCGGGAGTATCTACGAGCGGTACTTC. It specifies CATSDSVSGSIYERYF.

About this clonotype: The junction departs from the called germline gene at one end, perhaps through a read error. The gene calls are TRBV5-5 and TRBJ1-3, with D unresolved. Germline CDR1 reads SGHKS; CDR2 reads YYEKEE (reference sequence). CDR3 length equals 15 residues. The CDR3 is CAGSLDGFSGNTIYF. CDR3 nucleotides: TGTGCCGGCAGCCTGGACGGCTTCTCTGGAAACACCATATATTTT.

This clonotype has just a few counts. The chain employs TRBV6-5 and TRBJ1-1; tentative D call: TRBD1 (6 bases). The length of the CDR3 is 14 residues. V lost 2 bases to trimming and J lost 1 base, with 8 bases between them. Germline lookup yields CDR1 MNHEY and CDR2 SVGAGI. CDR3 bases: TGTGCCAGCAGTTACCAACAGGGGAACACTGAAGCTTTCTTT. Its translation is CASSYQQGNTEAFF.

V usage is TRBV7-2 and J usage is TRBJ2-7, with 9 bases matching TRBD1. The V and J ends lost 1 base and 1 base, in that order; junction bases with no gene match: 5. Germline lookup yields CDR1 SGHTA and CDR2 FQGNSA. This CDR3 has 16 amino acids. CDR3: CASSLGPGTGSYEQYF. In nucleotides, the CDR3 is TGTGCCAGCAGCTTAGGGCCCGGGACAGGGTCCTACGAGCAGTACTTC.

The chain recombines TRBV10-3 with TRBJ1-2, with 10 bases matching TRBD1. The J segment lost 6 bases and the V segment lost 7 bases, leaving 5 bases of the junction unmatched. The CDR3 sequence is 13 residues long. Germline values: CDR1 ENHRY, CDR2 SYGVKD. Here the CDR3 reads CAITHGTGDGYTF. CDR3 coding DNA: TGTGCCATCACCCACGGGACAGGGGATGGCTACACCTTC.

This clonotype was observed many times. Here the CDR3 DNA reads TGTGCCAGCAGCGGATCGGGACTAGCAGCAGATACGCAGTATTTT. As protein: CASSGSGLAADTQYF. V is TRBV9 and J is TRBJ2-3; 9 nucleotides line up with TRBD2. Germline assignment: CDR1 SGDLS and CDR2 YYNGEE. The CDR3 contains 15 residues. After removal of 3 bases from V and 4 bases from J, the junction contained 6 bases not matched to a gene.

About this clonotype itself: At one end, the junction sequence differs from germline, possibly due to a read error. This chain links TRBV20-1 with TRBJ1-2, with 10 bases matching TRBD1. Looked up from germline, CDR1 is DFQATT and CDR2 is SNEGSKA (reference sequence). CDR3 length equals 11 residues. Written as DNA, the CDR3 is TGCAGTGCACCGGGACAGGGGCACTACACTTTC. Protein sequence: CSAPGQGHYTF.

There are many counts of this clonotype. The V and J genes are TRBV14 and TRBJ2-3; D is perhaps TRBD2 (5 bases). The CDR3 contains 17 residues. Trimming removed 0 bases from V and 0 bases from J, with 13 bases in between. Germline CDR1 reads SGHDN; CDR2 reads FVKESK. This chain's CDR3 is CASSQDRSGTSTDTQYF. CDR3 coding DNA: TGTGCCAGCAGCCAAGATCGAAGCGGAACTAGCACAGATACGCAGTATTTT.

Comments on this clonotype: Germline and junction disagree at one end, which may indicate a read error. V is TRBV6-2 or TRBV6-3 and J is TRBJ2-2; unclear D gene. Per germline, CDR1 MNHEY and CDR2 SVGEGT. This CDR3 is built from 13 residues. Here the CDR3 reads CACSYSITGELFF. CDR3 in DNA: TGTGCCTGCAGTTACTCGATAACCGGGGAGCTGTTTTTT.

In regard to this clonotype: Sequence at one end of the junction differs from germline and may be a read error. V gene TRBV12-3 or TRBV12-4 combines with J gene TRBJ1-5, with D possibly TRBD1 on 6 matching bases. This CDR3 region has 14 residues. The chain's CDR3 is CACSLQGSNQPQHF. In DNA form, the CDR3 reads TGTGCCTGCAGCCTACAGGGTAGCAATCAGCCCCAGCATTTT.

This chain uses TRBV10-3 with TRBJ1-2; D is undetermined. Germline-derived CDR1 and CDR2 are ENHRY and SYGVKD. The CDR3 loop spans 13 amino acids. V lost 1 base and J lost 7, with 10 bases in between. This chain's CDR3 is CAISELRVPGYTF. As DNA, the CDR3 is TGTGCCATCAGTGAGTTAAGGGTACCTGGCTACACCTTC.

V is TRBV20-1 and J is TRBJ2-7, with a tentative D call TRBD2 (6 bases). With 7 bases removed from V and 6 bases from J, the gap between germline ends came to 16 bases. The CDR3 is 12 amino acids. Germline CDR1 is DFQATT and CDR2 is SNEGSKA (reference sequence). CDR3 coding DNA: TGCAGTGATTCCGGGAGAGCTACCGAGCAGTACTTC. It translates to CSDSGRATEQYF.

In this sample, this clonotype turned up many times. V and J are TRBV11-3 and TRBJ1-1; D is unclear. The germline V and J ends were trimmed by 5 bases and 2 bases, with 9 bases remaining between them. The CDR3 runs 13 residues. Germline V gene data show CDR1 as SGHNT and CDR2 as YENEEA. For the CDR3, the DNA is TGTGCCAGCAGCACACGGGTAAACACTGAAGCTTTCTTT. Translating gives CASSTRVNTEAFF.

The sample holds many counts of this clonotype. CDR3 coding DNA: TGTGCTAGTGCCCTGGACAGGGGGCGGTCCTACGAGCAGTACTTC. Protein sequence: CASALDRGRSYEQYF. The chain carries TRBV12-5 and TRBJ2-7; the match to TRBD1 covers 11 bases. Per the germline V gene, CDR1 is LGHNT and CDR2 is FRNRAP. After removal of 7 bases from V and 1 base from J, the junction contained 6 bases not matched to a gene. The CDR3 runs to 15 residues.

DNA of the CDR3: TGCAGTGCCATAGAGTACCAAGAGACCCAGTACTTC. Encoded protein: CSAIEYQETQYF. The J gene is TRBJ2-5, the V gene TRBV20-1; D unresolved. The CDR3 extends over 12 amino acids. The V end was cut by 6 bases, the J end by 0 bases, with 8 bases between. Germline V CDR1 and CDR2: DFQATT, SNEGSKA (reference sequence).

In regard to this clonotype: This may be a read error: a much more frequent sequence differs by one nucleotide. In this CDR3 the conserved last residue, phenylalanine or tryptophan, is missing, so a read error is likely. V and J are TRBV12-3 or TRBV12-4 and TRBJ1-3; no clear D. The CDR3 covers 12 residues. V lost 6 bases and J 0 bases, leaving 3 bases between the germline ends. The CDR3 DNA follows: TGTGCCAGCAGGTCCTCTGGAAACACCATATATCTT. Translation: CASRSSGNTIYL.

The J gene is TRBJ2-7, the V gene TRBV9, with 9 positions matching TRBD1. From germline, CDR1 is SGDLS and CDR2 YYNGEE. The CDR3 length is 14 residues. The V gene end was trimmed by 4 bases and the J gene end by 3 bases; junction bases not matched to a gene: 5. Here the CDR3 DNA reads TGTGCCAGCAGCCCCCGGGACAGGGTCTACGAGCAGTACTTC. This translates into CASSPRDRVYEQYF.

Only a few counts were recorded for this clonotype. The chain carries TRBV20-1 and TRBJ1-6; possibly TRBD1 for D (6 bases). CDR1 and CDR2 (germline): DFQATT, SNEGSKA (reference sequence). CDR3 length: 13 residues. The V gene lost 6 bases and the J gene lost 8 bases, with 14 bases spanning the gap. The CDR3 sequence: CSARDTGYSPLHF. CDR3 coding DNA: TGCAGTGCCCGGGACACCGGATATTCACCCCTCCACTTT.

The chain links TRBV5-1 to TRBJ2-1, with D possibly TRBD2 on 7 matching bases. The CDR3 is 16 residues long. Germline CDR1 reads SGHRS; CDR2 reads YFSETQ. Trimming pared 4 bases from V and 5 bases from J, leaving 19 bases between. The CDR3 region has the DNA TGCGCCAGCAGCACGAGGAGTGGGGGGGCTAACAATGAGCAGTTCTTC. Translated: CASSTRSGGANNEQFF.

J is TRBJ2-1 and V is TRBV18; D ambiguous. Germline V CDR1 and CDR2: KGHSH, LQKENI. The CDR3 sequence is 13 residues long. CDR3 amino acids: CHSSPPVSYEQFF. DNA for the CDR3: TGTCACAGCTCACCACCGGTGTCATATGAGCAGTTCTTC.

This clonotype was picked up many times. The rearrangement uses TRBV5-1 and TRBJ1-1; D not certain. V was pared by 0 bases and J by 10 bases, with 7 bases between. CDR1 SGHRS and CDR2 YFSETQ come from the germline V gene. The CDR3 covers 11 residues. The CDR3 protein is CASSLEDVAFF. The CDR3 coding sequence is TGCGCCAGCAGCTTGGAAGATGTAGCTTTCTTT.

This clonotype has at least ten counts. V usage is TRBV10-3 and J usage is TRBJ1-4; D is perhaps TRBD1 (5 bases). Germline CDR1 and CDR2: ENHRY and SYGVKD. CDR3 length: 16 residues. The V gene lost 11 bases and the J gene lost 3 bases, with 22 bases spanning the gap. In DNA form, the CDR3 reads TGTGCCGTGGGTAAAGGGGAGTTCGGTCCTAATGAAAAACTGTTTTTT. Its translation: CAVGKGEFGPNEKLFF.

The chain links TRBV19 to TRBJ2-5; 7 bases align to TRBD1. V shed 5 bases and J 5 bases; nucleotides not matched to a gene: 2. The CDR3 consists of 12 residues. Germline values: CDR1 LNHDA, CDR2 SQIVND (reference sequence). The CDR3 loop reads CASSEGAETQYF. CDR3 DNA sequence: TGTGCCAGTAGTGAGGGGGCGGAGACCCAGTACTTC.

The chain uses TRBV2 and TRBJ1-1; 8 positions match TRBD1. The CDR3 is 12 amino acids. J was trimmed by 12 bases and V by 6 bases; bases with no gene match: 9. Per the germline V gene, CDR1 is SNHLY and CDR2 is FYNNEI. The CDR3 spells CASSSGQGRSFF. CDR3 bases: TGTGCCAGCAGCTCCGGACAGGGACGATCTTTCTTT.